One and the same sample provided the 12 T cell receptor beta chains below, sequenced in a study of spatial heterogeneity in lung cancer. The time point is: blood at routine non-recurrence follow-up after resection. Whole RNA, isolated from tumor, nontumor lung or frozen PBMC, was sequenced without prior sorting. Each CDR3 protein gets one entry after TCRdb re-called the 5' RACE reads with MiXCR. The sample lists 50,000 to 60,000 distinct CDR3 sequences; less than 9% were seen once. The sample in question was PBMCs, obtained at follow-up. These receptors were taken from a female donor with early-stage non-small cell lung cancer.

V usage is TRBV5-1 and J usage is TRBJ2-3; a weak D match, TRBD2 (5 bases). Germline-derived CDR1 and CDR2 are SGHRS and YFSETQ. The V end was cut by 0 bases, the J end by 2 bases, with 13 bases between. This CDR3 region has 16 residues. The CDR3: CASSLGSSFLTDTQYF. The CDR3 DNA reads TGCGCCAGCAGCTTGGGCTCTAGCTTCCTCACAGATACGCAGTATTTT.

Only a few counts were recorded for this clonotype. The chain employs TRBV12-3 or TRBV12-4 and TRBJ2-2; D might be TRBD2 (5 bases). V was shortened by 4 bases and J by 5 bases, with 17 bases between the two germline ends. The CDR3 extends over 16 amino acids. CDR3 sequence: CASSSINGVETGELFF. CDR3 DNA: TGTGCCAGCAGTTCCATTAACGGGGTGGAGACCGGGGAGCTGTTTTTT.

At least ten counts were recorded for this clonotype. This chain connects TRBV9 to TRBJ2-1, with D maybe TRBD2 (6 bases). Trimming cost V 4 bases and J 1 base, with 9 bases left between them. This CDR3 has 14 amino acids. Germline assignment: CDR1 SGDLS and CDR2 YYNGEE. The CDR3 DNA reads as TGTGCCAGCAGCCCGGGGACTTCCTACAATGAGCAGTTCTTC. This sequence encodes CASSPGTSYNEQFF.

The chain combines TRBV11-2 with TRBJ1-3; D uncertain. Germline V gives CDR1 SGHAT, CDR2 FQNNGV. This CDR3 comprises 16 residues. Trimming removed 5 bases at V and 0 bases at J, with 14 bases between. The CDR3 loop is CASSLRTSGSGNTIYF. The DNA for the CDR3 is TGTGCCAGCAGCCTCCGGACTTCAGGCTCTGGAAACACCATATATTTT.

This clonotype was recorded at least ten times. The chain links TRBV12-3 or TRBV12-4 to TRBJ1-2; D perhaps matches TRBD1 (5 bases). V was shortened by 3 bases and J by 0 bases, with 5 bases between the two germline ends. The CDR3 covers 13 residues. The CDR3 sequence: CASSLTANYGYTF. In nucleotides, the CDR3 is TGTGCCAGCAGTTTGACAGCTAACTATGGCTACACCTTC.

This clonotype was counted many times. This rearrangement joins TRBV7-3 to TRBJ2-2; 9 bases align to TRBD1. The CDR3 is 16 amino acids. Trimming removed 0 bases from V and 4 bases from J; junction bases left unmatched: 3. Germline V gene lookup returns CDR1 SGHTA and CDR2 FQGTGA. This CDR3 reads CASSLTGDRATGELFF. The CDR3, as DNA: TGTGCCAGCAGCTTAACGGGGGACAGGGCCACCGGGGAGCTGTTTTTT. The whole variable domain, filled in from reference TRBV7-3 and TRBJ2-2, reads GAGVSQTPSNKVTEKGKYVELRCDPISGHTALYWYRQSLGQGPEFLIYFQGTGAADDSGLPNDRFFAVRPEGSVSTLKIQRTERGDSAVYLCASSLTGDRATGELFFGEGSRLTVL.

V usage is TRBV18 and J usage is TRBJ2-3, with D unclear. Between the trimmed V and J ends, which lost 2 bases and 0 bases, there was a span of 12 bases. The CDR3 has 16 amino acids. The germline V gene has CDR1 KGHSH and CDR2 LQKENI. CDR3 residues: CASSPSQVSSTDTQYF. CDR3 in DNA: TGTGCCAGCTCACCAAGCCAGGTATCTAGCACAGATACGCAGTATTTT.

This clonotype was found many times. The chain employs TRBV10-3 and TRBJ2-3, with D perhaps TRBD2 (5 bases). V was cut by 5 bases and J by 6 bases, with 15 bases left in between. This CDR3 has 14 residues. Germline loops: CDR1 ENHRY, CDR2 SYGVKD. This CDR3 is CAISPSGAADTQYF. CDR3 in DNA: TGTGCCATCAGTCCCTCAGGAGCGGCGGATACGCAGTATTTT.

This clonotype was picked up a small number of times. The rearrangement uses TRBV6-6 and TRBJ2-7; possibly TRBD1 for D (6 bases). Per the germline V gene, CDR1 is MNHNY and CDR2 is SVGAGI (reference sequence). V was pared by 4 bases and J by 7 bases, with 8 bases between. This CDR3 spans 11 amino acids. In DNA form, the CDR3 reads TGTGCCAGCAGTTTAGACAGGGAGCAGTACTTC. It specifies CASSLDREQYF.

The chain has TRBV10-3 and TRBJ1-4, with 7 bases aligning to TRBD1. With V trimmed by 5 bases and J by 5 bases, 5 bases remained unmatched. The CDR3 totals 14 residues. CDR1 is ENHRY, CDR2 SYGVKD, per germline. The CDR3: CAISSRGGNEKLFF. Here the CDR3 DNA reads TGTGCCATCAGTAGCCGAGGGGGCAATGAAAAACTGTTTTTT.

In its sample, this clonotype was seen a few times. The J gene is TRBJ2-2, the V gene TRBV11-2; D gene ambiguous. CDR1 is SGHAT and CDR2 is FQNNGV in the germline V gene. CDR3 length equals 14 residues. The V end was cut by 4 bases, the J end by 6 bases, with 12 bases between. CDR3 DNA sequence: TGTGCCAGCAGCTCCGCAGGAATACCCGGGGAGCTGTTTTTT. This gives the protein CASSSAGIPGELFF.

The chain is built from TRBV5-1 and TRBJ2-2, with TRBD2 matching 8 bases. Germline CDR1 and CDR2: SGHRS and YFSETQ. The CDR3 runs to 17 residues. Losses at the gene ends were 1 base for V and 2 bases for J; bases not matched to a gene: 7. The CDR3 nucleotides are TGCGCCAGCAGCTTGCAGTTAGCGGGGCTAAACACCGGGGAGCTGTTTTTT. This translates into CASSLQLAGLNTGELFF. Variable domain in full (rest from reference TRBV5-1 and TRBJ2-2): KAGVTQTPRYLIKTRGQQVTLSCSPISGHRSVSWYQQTPGQGLQFLFEYFSETQRNKGNFPGRFSGRQFSNSRSEMNVSTLELGDSALYLCASSLQLAGLNTGELFFGEGSRLTVL.